These 18 T cell receptor beta chains came from one sample sequenced in a study of early T cells in non-severe SARS-CoV-2 infection (dated by TCRdb to the early 2020s). The library relied on 5' RACE. TCRdb names NextSeq 500 as the instrument used. TCRdb trimmed the raw reads at Q25, called clones with MiXCR and kept productive beta chains. Each entry merges the rows of one CDR3 protein and shows their most common DNA and genes. The sample has some 80,000 distinct CDR3 sequences on record, around 10% of them singletons. Around a sixth of the sample goes to the ten largest clones. The starting material was whole blood, obtained at baseline. These TCRs come from an adult who was a healthcare worker with PCR-confirmed SARS-CoV-2 infection or an uninfected control (not recorded which). The donor label of this sample is uncertain.

This clonotype appeared a few times. The chain has TRBV6-6 and TRBJ2-7, with D hard to call. Trimming pared 0 bases from V and 0 bases from J, leaving 12 bases between. The CDR3 spans 16 residues. Germline CDR1 is MNHNY and CDR2 is SVGAGI (reference sequence). This chain's CDR3 is CASSYSKGVHSYEQYF. The CDR3 region has the DNA TGTGCCAGCAGTTACTCGAAAGGAGTCCACTCCTACGAGCAGTACTTC.

The rearrangement joins TRBV10-2 to TRBJ2-6; D remains ambiguous. Germline V lookup: CDR1 WSHSY, CDR2 SAAADI. The V and J ends lost 5 bases and 4 bases respectively, with 6 bases between them. The CDR3 sequence is 13 residues long. For the CDR3, the DNA is TGCGCCAGCAGTAGCAACGGGGCCAACGTCCTGACTTTC. Protein sequence: CASSSNGANVLTF.

This clonotype was recorded many times. The chain links TRBV20-1 to TRBJ2-7; 12 nucleotides line up with TRBD2. CDR1 is DFQATT, CDR2 SNEGSKA, per germline (reference sequence). Trimming cost V 6 bases and J 5 bases; bases outside gene matches: 8. This CDR3 comprises 14 residues. The CDR3 nucleotides are TGCAGTGCCGTCAGGACTAGCGGGGCCCACGAGCAGTACTTC. It yields the protein CSAVRTSGAHEQYF.

In this sample, this clonotype turned up a few times. The V call is TRBV4-3, the J call TRBJ1-4; possibly TRBD1 for D (5 bases). This CDR3 spans 15 amino acids. Germline values: CDR1 LGHNA, CDR2 YSLEER. Trimming pared 4 bases from V and 4 bases from J, leaving 13 bases between. The CDR3, as DNA: TGCGCCAGCAGCCTCACCGGGACTGTTAATGAAAAACTGTTTTTT. Protein: CASSLTGTVNEKLFF.

V gene TRBV7-2 combines with J gene TRBJ2-1, with 8 positions matching TRBD1. Germline values: CDR1 SGHTA, CDR2 FQGNSA. The CDR3 sequence is 12 residues long. J was trimmed by 9 bases and V by 4 bases; bases with no gene match: 2. The CDR3 region is CASSWTGSEQFF. The CDR3 DNA follows: TGTGCCAGCAGCTGGACAGGGAGTGAGCAGTTCTTC.

V gene TRBV10-3 combines with J gene TRBJ2-7, with 8 bases that match TRBD2. Per the germline V gene, CDR1 is ENHRY and CDR2 is SYGVKD. This CDR3 is built from 14 residues. J lost 2 bases, V lost 9 bases, and 9 bases had no gene match. CDR3 coding DNA: TGTGCCATTTCCCTGGGGACTAGTACCTACGAGCAGTACTTC. It yields the protein CAISLGTSTYEQYF.

At least ten counts were recorded for this clonotype. This chain uses TRBV4-1 with TRBJ2-5, with D tentatively TRBD1 (5 bases). Per germline, CDR1 MGHRA and CDR2 YSYEKL. The ends were cut back, 2 bases at V and 2 bases at J, with 12 bases in the middle. The CDR3 covers 15 residues. The CDR3 spells CASSQQGNRQETQYF. In nucleotides, the CDR3 is TGCGCCAGCAGCCAACAGGGCAACAGACAAGAGACCCAGTACTTC.

The rearrangement joins TRBV20-1 to TRBJ2-7; 7 nucleotides align to TRBD2. Trimming removed 2 bases from V and 6 bases from J; junction bases left unmatched: 13. From germline, CDR1 is DFQATT and CDR2 SNEGSKA (reference sequence). The CDR3 extends over 15 amino acids. CDR3 nucleotide sequence: TGCAGTGCTAGATCGGTCCGAGCGGGATCTCTCGAGCAGTACTTC. It translates to CSARSVRAGSLEQYF.

This clonotype has more than one count but fewer than ten. The V call is TRBV20-1, the J call TRBJ2-3; D remains ambiguous. This CDR3 region has 15 residues. In germline, CDR1 is DFQATT, CDR2 SNEGSKA (reference sequence). V lost 0 bases and J lost 4, with 14 bases in between. Here the CDR3 DNA reads TGCAGTGCTAGAGACCCCGCCGGCGGCCCAGATACGCAGTATTTT. Protein: CSARDPAGGPDTQYF.

This clonotype was seen only a few times. The chain employs TRBV4-2 and TRBJ1-1; D gene uncertain. Deletions cut 1 base from V and 11 bases from J, with 14 bases between. The germline V gene encodes CDR1 LGHNA and CDR2 YNFKEQ. The CDR3 is made up of 13 amino acids. As DNA, the CDR3 is TGTGCCAGCAGCCAAGGGCTCGGGGAGGAGGCTTTCTTT. The encoded protein is CASSQGLGEEAFF.

The chain carries TRBV4-3 and TRBJ2-2; 8 positions match TRBD1. The CDR3 is made up of 18 amino acids. Germline trimming cut 1 base from V and 5 bases from J; bases unmatched to any gene: 12. CDR1 is LGHNA, CDR2 YSLEER, per germline. CDR3 bases: TGCGCCAGCAGCCAAGCTAGAGTCGACAGGGGACCGACCGGGGAGCTGTTTTTT. Translated: CASSQARVDRGPTGELFF.

This clonotype was recorded a few times. The V and J genes are TRBV6-5 and TRBJ1-6; 9 bases map to TRBD1. CDR3 length: 16 amino acids. Germline V lookup: CDR1 MNHEY, CDR2 SVGAGI. V lost 6 bases and J lost 5; bases outside the gene matches: 8. CDR3 residues: CASSREGTGNNSPLHF. Written as DNA, the CDR3 is TGTGCCAGCAGCAGAGAGGGGACAGGGAATAATTCACCCCTCCACTTT.

V and J are TRBV11-2 and TRBJ2-3, with TRBD1 matching over 9 bases. CDR3 length: 18 amino acids. CDR1 SGHAT and CDR2 FQNNGV come from the germline V gene. The junction had 13 bases not matched to a gene; V was cut back by 5 bases and J by 1 base. CDR3 sequence reads: CASSTLRRGTGRTDTQYF. CDR3 DNA: TGTGCCAGCAGCACCCTACGACGCGGGACAGGGCGCACAGATACGCAGTATTTT.

The rearrangement joins TRBV5-1 to TRBJ2-2; D perhaps matches TRBD2 (5 bases). Germline-derived CDR1 and CDR2 are SGHRS and YFSETQ. CDR3 length: 13 residues. Trimming cost V 2 bases and J 5 bases, with 7 bases left between them. In DNA, the CDR3 is TGCGCCAGCAGCTTCTGGGAGACCGGGGAGCTGTTTTTT. It codes for CASSFWETGELFF.

The V and J genes are TRBV20-1 and TRBJ2-5, with 7 bases aligning to TRBD2. The CDR3 runs to 15 residues. V dropped 2 bases and J dropped 2; count of bases not matched to a gene: 8. CDR1 and CDR2 (germline): DFQATT, SNEGSKA (reference sequence). This CDR3 reads CSARFSASGQETQYF. CDR3 sequence (DNA): TGCAGTGCTAGATTCTCGGCTAGCGGACAAGAGACCCAGTACTTC.

This sequence joins TRBV6-2 or TRBV6-3 and TRBJ2-7; D is possibly TRBD1 or TRBD2 (5 bases each). CDR1 MNHEY and CDR2 SVGEGT come from the germline V gene. The CDR3 is made up of 14 amino acids. V was shortened by 6 bases and J by 2 bases, with 14 bases between the two germline ends. Here the CDR3 reads CASRTRDVAYEQYF. The CDR3 DNA reads TGTGCCAGCAGAACACGGGACGTAGCCTACGAGCAGTACTTC.

This chain joins TRBV28 and TRBJ1-2; 7 bases are a match to TRBD1. CDR3 length equals 15 residues. The trim removed 7 bases at V and 4 bases at J, leaving 12 bases unmatched. Germline V gene data show CDR1 as MDHEN and CDR2 as SYDVKM. The CDR3 region has the DNA TGTGCCAGCACCCGACAGGGATACTTTCGCTATGGCTACACCTTC. Encoded protein: CASTRQGYFRYGYTF.

The CDR3 nucleotides are TGTGCCAGCAGAAGGACGGACTTGAGGACACCCCTCCACTTT. Residues: CASRRTDLRTPLHF. V is TRBV12-3 or TRBV12-4 and J is TRBJ1-6; D gene ambiguous. The CDR3 is 14 amino acids. Trimming stripped 6 bases from V and 11 bases from J, with 17 bases between.